The 16 T cell receptor beta chains in this list originate from one sample, sequenced in a study of T cell changes during pregnancy in multiple sclerosis. Clones were read by immunoSEQ multiplex PCR, and TCRdb kept only the in-frame ones, dropping some. Among 60,000 to 70,000 clones listed, roughly 89% were seen once. The sample was peripheral blood, taken after pregnancy. These receptors were collected from a female donor in good health, enrolled as a control in a pregnancy study.

The J gene is TRBJ2-3, the V gene TRBV5-1; possible D gene TRBD1, 6 bases. The V and J ends lost 4 bases and 3 bases respectively, with 18 bases between them. This CDR3 is built from 16 residues. CDR1 is SGHRS and CDR2 is YFSETQ in the germline V gene. CDR3 nucleotides: TGCGCCAGCAGCCTATTACAGGGTCGCACAACAGATACGCAGTATTTT. Protein product: CASSLLQGRTTDTQYF.

This sequence joins TRBV2 and TRBJ1-2; D is possibly TRBD1 (6 bases). V was pared by 6 bases and J by 7 bases, with 12 bases between. CDR3 length: 12 amino acids. Per germline, CDR1 SNHLY and CDR2 FYNNEI. The CDR3 here is CASRNRVPGYTF. The CDR3 bases are TGTGCCAGCAGGAACAGGGTTCCTGGCTACACCTTC.

The chain is built from TRBV9 and TRBJ1-1; D remains ambiguous. Germline lookup yields CDR1 SGDLS and CDR2 YYNGEE. The CDR3 is 14 amino acids. The V gene lost 4 bases and the J gene lost 5 bases, with 15 bases spanning the gap. The CDR3 nucleotides read TGTGCCAGCAGCCTAACCCCGACTGATACTGAAGCTTTCTTT. Translating it yields CASSLTPTDTEAFF.

In this sample, this clone turned up once. This chain connects TRBV10-3 to TRBJ1-2; tentative D call: TRBD1 (5 bases). V gave up 2 bases and J gave up 4 bases, with 8 bases separating them. In germline, CDR1 is ENHRY, CDR2 SYGVKD. The CDR3 runs 13 residues. The CDR3 here is CAISEDRPYGYTF. The DNA of the CDR3 is TGTGCCATCAGTGAGGACAGACCCTATGGCTACACCTTC.

This clone was counted between two and nine times. V usage is TRBV6-5 and J usage is TRBJ1-6; no firm D call. The length of the CDR3 is 13 residues. CDR1 and CDR2 from the germline V gene are MNHEY and SVGAGI. The V end lost 4 bases, the J end lost 13 bases, and 14 bases lay between the germline ends. The DNA for the CDR3 is TGTGCCAGCAGTTTAGGGTTCGGGAAGCCCCTCCACTTT. It specifies CASSLGFGKPLHF.

The genes are TRBV4-3 and TRBJ2-5; 9 bases line up with TRBD2. Per the germline V gene, CDR1 is LGHNA and CDR2 is YSLEER. The CDR3 is 17 residues long. V shed 3 bases, J shed 5 bases, and the junction held 13 bases outside the gene matches. The CDR3 DNA reads TGCGCCAGCAGCCATACCCCCCTCTTAGCGGGGGAGGAGACCCAGTACTTC. It specifies CASSHTPLLAGEETQYF.

Of note for this clone: Other DNA sequences in the same sample also yield this CDR3. The rearrangement joins TRBV12-5 to TRBJ1-3; no clear D gene. This CDR3 region has 16 residues. The V end lost 0 bases, the J end lost 0 bases, and 9 bases lay between the germline ends. Germline CDR1 and CDR2: LGHNT and FRNRAP. The CDR3 loop reads CASGLVVRSSGNTIYF. For the CDR3, the DNA is TGTGCTAGTGGTTTGGTAGTCAGAAGCTCTGGAAACACCATATATTTT.

J is TRBJ2-1 and V is TRBV6-5; no definite D call. The V gene lost 1 base and the J gene lost 0 bases, with 10 bases spanning the gap. This CDR3 has 16 residues. CDR1 is MNHEY, CDR2 SVGAGI, per germline. The CDR3 is CASSYFGQASYNEQFF. As DNA, the CDR3 is TGTGCCAGCAGTTACTTCGGCCAGGCCTCCTACAATGAGCAGTTCTTC.

This chain links TRBV6-5 with TRBJ2-7; D is perhaps TRBD2 (5 bases). The CDR3 extends over 15 amino acids. Trimming cost V 0 bases and J 4 bases, with 13 bases left between them. The germline V gene has CDR1 MNHEY and CDR2 SVGAGI. CDR3 amino acids: CASSYSWARGYEQYF. The DNA of the CDR3 is TGTGCCAGCAGTTACTCCTGGGCACGGGGTTACGAGCAGTACTTC.

The rearrangement joins TRBV5-4 to TRBJ2-7; D perhaps matches TRBD1 (5 bases). Germline V gene lookup returns CDR1 SGHNT and CDR2 YYREEE (reference sequence). This CDR3 contains 13 residues. Between the trimmed V and J ends, which lost 4 bases and 4 bases, there was a span of 12 bases. CDR3 region: CASSPQGRYEQYF. CDR3 sequence (DNA): TGTGCCAGCAGCCCGCAGGGTAGGTACGAGCAGTACTTC.

The gene calls are TRBV5-4 and TRBJ1-2; 8 positions match TRBD1. V lost 0 bases, J lost 2 bases, and 0 bases stayed unmatched. The V gene's germline CDR1 is SGHNT and CDR2 YYREEE (reference sequence). The CDR3 has 14 residues. Written as DNA, the CDR3 is TGTGCCAGCAGCTTGGGACAGGGGAACTATGGCTACACCTTC. Its translation: CASSLGQGNYGYTF.

The CDR3 spells CASSPIGGGGTDTQYF. DNA of the CDR3: TGTGCCAGCAGTCCAATAGGGGGAGGGGGGACAGATACGCAGTATTTT. The chain uses TRBV2 and TRBJ2-3, with D possibly matching TRBD2 (7 bases). The CDR3 length is 16 residues. Germline lookup yields CDR1 SNHLY and CDR2 FYNNEI. V was trimmed by 5 bases and J by 3 bases, leaving 18 bases between them. Full variable domain (outside the CDR3, taken from reference TRBV2 and TRBJ2-3): EPEVTQTPSHQVTQMGQEVILRCVPISNHLYFYWYRQILGQKVEFLVSFYNNEISEKSEIFDDQFSVERPDGSNFTLKIRSTKLEDSAMYFCASSPIGGGGTDTQYFGPGTRLTVL.

The chain links TRBV7-3 to TRBJ2-2; 9 positions match TRBD2. Germline-derived CDR1 and CDR2 are SGHTA and FQGTGA. Losses at the gene ends were 5 bases for V and 7 bases for J; bases not matched to a gene: 11. The CDR3 runs 16 residues. Written as DNA, the CDR3 is TGTGCCAGCAGCCAAGGGGCGGGGGGGCCGAACGGGGAGCTGTTTTTT. Its protein product is CASSQGAGGPNGELFF.

The rearrangement uses TRBV2 and TRBJ2-5; 11 nucleotides match TRBD1. V gave up 7 bases and J gave up 5 bases; unmatched junction bases: 3. The CDR3 totals 13 residues. Germline values: CDR1 SNHLY, CDR2 FYNNEI. This CDR3 is CASTRDRGETQYF. CDR3 DNA sequence: TGTGCCAGCACCCGGGACAGGGGGGAGACCCAGTACTTC.

The chain couples TRBV15 to TRBJ2-3; D gene unclear. The CDR3 spans 12 residues. Trimming pared 3 bases from V and 2 bases from J, leaving 3 bases between. Germline V CDR1 and CDR2: LNHNV, YYDKDF (reference sequence). CDR3 sequence reads: CATSSYTDTQYF. The CDR3 DNA follows: TGTGCCACCAGCAGTTACACAGATACGCAGTATTTT.

The chain is built from TRBV5-6 and TRBJ1-2; perhaps TRBD1 as D (6 bases). The V end was cut by 1 base, the J end by 4 bases, with 11 bases between. Germline V gene sequence: CDR1 SGHDT, CDR2 YYEEEE. This CDR3 has 14 residues. The CDR3 sequence: CASSLTTGIYGYTF. CDR3 in DNA: TGTGCCAGCAGCTTGACGACAGGAATCTATGGCTACACCTTC.